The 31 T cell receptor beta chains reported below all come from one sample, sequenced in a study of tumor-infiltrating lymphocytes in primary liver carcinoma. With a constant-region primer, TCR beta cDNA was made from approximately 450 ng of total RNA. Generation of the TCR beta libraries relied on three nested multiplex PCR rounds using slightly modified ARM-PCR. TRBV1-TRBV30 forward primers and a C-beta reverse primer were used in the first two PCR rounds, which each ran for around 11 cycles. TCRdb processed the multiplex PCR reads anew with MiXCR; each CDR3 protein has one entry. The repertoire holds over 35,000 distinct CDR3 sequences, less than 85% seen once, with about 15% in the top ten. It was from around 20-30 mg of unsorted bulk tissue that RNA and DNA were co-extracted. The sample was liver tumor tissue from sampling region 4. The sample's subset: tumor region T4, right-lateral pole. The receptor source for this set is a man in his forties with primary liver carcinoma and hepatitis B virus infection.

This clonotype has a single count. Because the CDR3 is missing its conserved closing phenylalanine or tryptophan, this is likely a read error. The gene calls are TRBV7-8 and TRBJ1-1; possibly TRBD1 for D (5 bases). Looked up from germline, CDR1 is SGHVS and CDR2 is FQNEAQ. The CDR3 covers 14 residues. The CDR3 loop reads CASSLLGAGTEAFY. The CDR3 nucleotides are TGCGCCAGCAGTTTACTAGGGGCAGGGACTGAAGCTTTCTAT.

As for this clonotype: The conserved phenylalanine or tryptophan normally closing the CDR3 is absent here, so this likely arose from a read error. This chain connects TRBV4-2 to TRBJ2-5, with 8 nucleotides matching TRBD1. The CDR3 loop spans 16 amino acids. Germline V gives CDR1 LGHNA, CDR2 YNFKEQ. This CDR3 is CASSQDGTGGQEIQYL. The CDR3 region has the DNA TGTGCCAGCAGCCAAGACGGGACAGGCGGCCAAGAGATCCAGTACCTC.

CDR3: CASSNHGATYEQYF. Here the CDR3 DNA reads TGTGCCAGCAGTAACCATGGGGCTACCTACGAGCAGTACTTC. The chain recombines TRBV2 with TRBJ2-7; TRBD1 might be the D (5 bases). CDR1 is SNHLY and CDR2 is FYNNEI in the germline V gene. Trimming removed 5 bases from V and 2 bases from J, with 13 bases in between. The CDR3 totals 14 residues.

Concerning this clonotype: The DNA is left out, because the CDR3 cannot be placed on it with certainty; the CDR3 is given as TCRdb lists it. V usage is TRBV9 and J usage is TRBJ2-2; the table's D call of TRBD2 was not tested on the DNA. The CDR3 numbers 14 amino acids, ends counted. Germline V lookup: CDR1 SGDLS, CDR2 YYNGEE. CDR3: CASSVGGGTGELVF.

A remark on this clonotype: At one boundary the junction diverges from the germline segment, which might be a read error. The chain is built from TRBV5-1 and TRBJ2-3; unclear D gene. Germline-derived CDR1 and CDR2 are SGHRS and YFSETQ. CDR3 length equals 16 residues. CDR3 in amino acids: CANSLNGRACTDTQYF. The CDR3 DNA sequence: TGCGCCAACAGCTTGAACGGCCGTGCTTGCACGGATACGCAGTATTTT.

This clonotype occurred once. CDR3 nucleotide sequence: TGTGCTAGCAGCTCTAGCAGGAACTCCTACGACCAGTACGTC. Translated: CASSSSRNSYDQYV. The chain joins TRBV11-2 to TRBJ2-7; D perhaps matches TRBD2 (5 bases). CDR1 is SGHAT and CDR2 is FQNNGV in the germline V gene. The CDR3 contains 14 residues.

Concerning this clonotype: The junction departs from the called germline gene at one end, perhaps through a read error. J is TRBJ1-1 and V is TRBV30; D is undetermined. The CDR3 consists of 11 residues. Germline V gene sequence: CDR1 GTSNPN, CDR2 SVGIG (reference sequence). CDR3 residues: CACPRDTGAFF. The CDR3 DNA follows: TGCGCCTGCCCCCGCGACACTGGAGCTTTCTTT. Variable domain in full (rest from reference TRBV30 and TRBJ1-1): SQTIHQWPATLVQPVGSPLSLECTVEGTSNPNLYWYRQAAGRGLQLLFYSVGIGQISSEVPQNLSASRPQDRQFILSSKKLLLSDSGFYLCACPRDTGAFFGQGTRLTVV.

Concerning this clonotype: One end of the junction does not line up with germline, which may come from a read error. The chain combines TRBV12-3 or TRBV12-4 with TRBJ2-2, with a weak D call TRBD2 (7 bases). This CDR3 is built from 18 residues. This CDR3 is CISSFPTGGLANTGELFF. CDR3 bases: TGTATCAGCAGCTTCCCCACGGGGGGCTTAGCGAACACAGGGGAGCTGTTTTTT.

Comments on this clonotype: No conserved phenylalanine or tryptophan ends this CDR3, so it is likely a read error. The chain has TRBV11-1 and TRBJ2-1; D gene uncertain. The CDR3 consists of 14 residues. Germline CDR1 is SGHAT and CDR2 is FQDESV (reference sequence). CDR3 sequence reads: CASSLGSVDNEQFY. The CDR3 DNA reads TGTGCTAGCAGCTTAGGCTCAGTGGACAATGAGCAGTTCTAC.

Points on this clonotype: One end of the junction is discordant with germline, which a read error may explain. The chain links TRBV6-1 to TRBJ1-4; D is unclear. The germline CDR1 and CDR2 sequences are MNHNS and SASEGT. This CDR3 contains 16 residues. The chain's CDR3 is CASNGVGLATNENLFF. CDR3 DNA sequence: TGTGCCAGCAATGGAGTGGGTCTGGCAACTAATGAAAATCTGTTTTTT.

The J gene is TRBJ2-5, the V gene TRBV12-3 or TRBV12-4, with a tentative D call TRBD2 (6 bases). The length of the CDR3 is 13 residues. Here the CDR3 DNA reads TGTGCTAGCGGAAAGGGCCCCATAGAGACCCAGTACTTC. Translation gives CASGKGPIETQYF.

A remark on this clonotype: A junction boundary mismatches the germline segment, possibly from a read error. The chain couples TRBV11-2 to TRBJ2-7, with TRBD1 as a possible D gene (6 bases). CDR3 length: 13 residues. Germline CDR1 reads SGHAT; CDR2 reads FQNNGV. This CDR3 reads CATSGRGWNEQYF. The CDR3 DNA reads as TGTGCCACCAGCGGAAGGGGGTGGAACGAGCAATACTTC.

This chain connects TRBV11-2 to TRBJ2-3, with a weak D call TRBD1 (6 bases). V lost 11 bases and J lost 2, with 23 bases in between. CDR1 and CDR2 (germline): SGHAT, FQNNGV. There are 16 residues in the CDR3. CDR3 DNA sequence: TGTGCCGGCGACAGAAGAAGTACAGGGAACACAGATACGCAGTATTTT. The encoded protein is CAGDRRSTGNTDTQYF.

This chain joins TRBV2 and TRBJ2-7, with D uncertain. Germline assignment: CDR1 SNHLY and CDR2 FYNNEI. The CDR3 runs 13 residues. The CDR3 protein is CAISDLISYEQYF. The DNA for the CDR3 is TGTGCTATCAGTGACCTTATTTCTTACGAGCAGTACTTC.

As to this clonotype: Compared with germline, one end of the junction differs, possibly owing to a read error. CDR3 amino acids: CVSSSTSGFETQYF. CDR3 bases: TGCGTCAGCAGCTCGACTAGCGGTTTTGAGACCCAGTACTTC. This chain joins TRBV28 and TRBJ2-5; TRBD2 aligns across 9 bases. The CDR3 loop spans 14 amino acids. Germline V gives CDR1 MDHEN, CDR2 SYDVKM.

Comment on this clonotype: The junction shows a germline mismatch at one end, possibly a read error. CDR3 amino acids: CASSQGAGSVANVLTF. DNA for the CDR3: TGCGCCAGCAGTCAAGGTGCCGGCTCTGTGGCCAACGTCCTGACTTTC. The chain employs TRBV4-3 and TRBJ2-6, with D unresolved. The CDR3 loop spans 16 amino acids. From germline, CDR1 is LGHNA and CDR2 YSLEER.

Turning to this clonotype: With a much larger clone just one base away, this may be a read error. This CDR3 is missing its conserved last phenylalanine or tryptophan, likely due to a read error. CDR3 sequence: CASSLNSLGELFS. In DNA, the CDR3 is TGTGCCAGCAGCTTAAATAGTCTCGGGGAGCTGTTTTCT. J is TRBJ2-2 and V is TRBV7-2; D gene ambiguous. The ends were cut back, 2 bases at V and 7 bases at J, with 8 bases in the middle. The CDR3 is 13 residues long. The germline gives CDR1 SGHTA, CDR2 FQGNSA.

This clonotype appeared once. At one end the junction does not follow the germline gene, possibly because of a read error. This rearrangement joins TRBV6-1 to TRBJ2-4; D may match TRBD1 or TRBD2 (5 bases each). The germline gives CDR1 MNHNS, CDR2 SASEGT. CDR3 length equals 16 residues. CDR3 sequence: CTRSATEGFGKNIQYF. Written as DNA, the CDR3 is TGTACCAGAAGTGCCACAGAGGGGTTCGGCAAAAACATTCAGTACTTC.

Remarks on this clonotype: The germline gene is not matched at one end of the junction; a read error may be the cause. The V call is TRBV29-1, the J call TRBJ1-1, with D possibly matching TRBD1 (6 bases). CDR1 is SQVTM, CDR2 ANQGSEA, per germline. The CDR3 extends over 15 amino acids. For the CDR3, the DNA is TGCAGTGTTGCAGGGGTCTGGGGTATGAACACTGAAGCTTTCTTT. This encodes CSVAGVWGMNTEAFF.

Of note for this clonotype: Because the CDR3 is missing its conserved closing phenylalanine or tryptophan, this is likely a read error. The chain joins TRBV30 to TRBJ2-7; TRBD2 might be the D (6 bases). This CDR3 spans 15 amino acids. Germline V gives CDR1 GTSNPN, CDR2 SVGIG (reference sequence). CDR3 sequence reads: CAWRPLRREAGEQYL. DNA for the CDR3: TGTGCATGGAGGCCTCTCCGGAGGGAGGCAGGCGAGCAGTACCTC.

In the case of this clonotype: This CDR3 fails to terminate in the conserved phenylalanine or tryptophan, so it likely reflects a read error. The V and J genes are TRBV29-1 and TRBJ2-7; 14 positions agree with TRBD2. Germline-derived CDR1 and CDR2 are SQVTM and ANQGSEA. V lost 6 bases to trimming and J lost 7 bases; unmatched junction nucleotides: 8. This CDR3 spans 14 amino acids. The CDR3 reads CSVWTSGRSGEQYL. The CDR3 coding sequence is TGCAGCGTCTGGACTAGCGGGAGGTCCGGGGAGCAGTACCTC.

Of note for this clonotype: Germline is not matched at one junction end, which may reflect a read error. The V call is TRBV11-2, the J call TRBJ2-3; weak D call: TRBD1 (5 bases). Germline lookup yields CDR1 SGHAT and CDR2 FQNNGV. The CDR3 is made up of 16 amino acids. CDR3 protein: CPSSRRGAGNTDTQYF. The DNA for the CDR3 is TGTCCCAGCAGCAGAAGAGGTGCAGGGAACACAGATACGCAGTATTTT.

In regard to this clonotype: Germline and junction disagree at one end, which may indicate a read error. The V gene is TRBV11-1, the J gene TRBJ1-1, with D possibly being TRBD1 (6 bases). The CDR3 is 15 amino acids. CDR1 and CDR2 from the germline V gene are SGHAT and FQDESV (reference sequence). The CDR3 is CACSFGQTLGTEAYF. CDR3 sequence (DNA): TGTGCCTGCAGCTTCGGACAGACCTTGGGTACTGAAGCTTACTTT.

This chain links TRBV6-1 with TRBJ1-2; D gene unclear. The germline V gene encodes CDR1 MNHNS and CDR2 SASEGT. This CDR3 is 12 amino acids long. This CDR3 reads CVSSAPLYGYTF. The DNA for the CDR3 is TGTGTGAGTAGTGCCCCCCTATATGGCTACACCTTC.

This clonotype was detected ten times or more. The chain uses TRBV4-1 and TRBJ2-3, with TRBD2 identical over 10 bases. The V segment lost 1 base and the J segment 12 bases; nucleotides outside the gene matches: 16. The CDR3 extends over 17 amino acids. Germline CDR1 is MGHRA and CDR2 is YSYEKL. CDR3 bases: TGCGCCAGCAGCCAAGTTCCTAGCGGGGGATCGAACCAAACCCAGTATTTT. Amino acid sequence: CASSQVPSGGSNQTQYF.

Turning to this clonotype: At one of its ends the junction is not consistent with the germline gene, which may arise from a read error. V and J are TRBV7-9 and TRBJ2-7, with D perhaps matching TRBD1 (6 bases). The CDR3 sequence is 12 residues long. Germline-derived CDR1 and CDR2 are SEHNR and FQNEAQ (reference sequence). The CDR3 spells CTSNWAGDEQYF. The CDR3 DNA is TGTACCAGCAACTGGGCAGGGGACGAGCAGTACTTC.

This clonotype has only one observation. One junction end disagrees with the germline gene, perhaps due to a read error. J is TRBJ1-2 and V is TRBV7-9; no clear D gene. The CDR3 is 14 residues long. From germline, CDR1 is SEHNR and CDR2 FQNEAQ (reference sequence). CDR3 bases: TGTGCCAGCAGCGTAGAGGAGTCCTTTTATGGCTACATCTTC. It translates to CASSVEESFYGYIF.

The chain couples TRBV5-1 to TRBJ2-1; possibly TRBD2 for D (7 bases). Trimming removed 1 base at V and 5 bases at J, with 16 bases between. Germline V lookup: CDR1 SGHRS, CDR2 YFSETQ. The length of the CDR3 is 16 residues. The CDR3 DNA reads TGCGCCAGCAGCTTGTCTCTAGGGGGGGGCCACAATGAGCAGTTCTTC. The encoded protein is CASSLSLGGGHNEQFF. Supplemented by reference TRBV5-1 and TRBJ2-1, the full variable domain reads KAGVTQTPRYLIKTRGQQVTLSCSPISGHRSVSWYQQTPGQGLQFLFEYFSETQRNKGNFPGRFSGRQFSNSRSEMNVSTLELGDSALYLCASSLSLGGGHNEQFFGPGTRLTVL.

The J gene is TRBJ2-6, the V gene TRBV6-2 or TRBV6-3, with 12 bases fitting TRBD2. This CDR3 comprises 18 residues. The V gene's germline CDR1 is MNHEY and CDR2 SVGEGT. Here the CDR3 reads CVSSILAGGNSGANVLTF. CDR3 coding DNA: TGTGTCAGTAGTATCCTAGCGGGAGGGAACTCCGGGGCCAACGTCCTGACTTTC.

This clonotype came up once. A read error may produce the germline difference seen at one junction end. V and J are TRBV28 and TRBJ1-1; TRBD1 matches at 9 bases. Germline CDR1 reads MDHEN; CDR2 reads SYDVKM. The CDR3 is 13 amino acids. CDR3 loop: CASRDRGVTEALF. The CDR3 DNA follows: TGTGCAAGCAGAGACAGGGGGGTCACTGAAGCTCTCTTT.

The CDR3: CASSEFLWGGEQYF. The CDR3 nucleotides read TGCGCCAGCAGTGAGTTCCTCTGGGGAGGCGAACAGTACTTC. This chain connects TRBV10-2 to TRBJ2-7; D is perhaps TRBD2 (6 bases). Trimming took off 1 base at V and 10 bases at J, with 17 bases between the two ends. Per the germline V gene, CDR1 is WSHSY and CDR2 is SAAADI. The CDR3 extends over 14 amino acids.